These 12 T cell receptor beta chains share one sample of origin, sequenced in a study of blood T cells in healthy people across ages. A second 7 to 11 cycle PCR used barcoded and J-beta primers. One entry per CDR3 protein results from TCRdb running MiXCR on the 5' RACE reads. The table lists 1.2 million to 1.5 million distinct CDR3 sequences, about 43% of them singletons, with under 8% in the top ten. The sample was blood. All receptors come from a woman younger than 30 in good health.

This clonotype was observed a handful of times. CDR3 in amino acids: CASRPSGGPQETQYF. The DNA for the CDR3 is TGTGCCAGCAGACCCAGCGGGGGGCCACAAGAGACCCAGTACTTC. The chain uses TRBV12-3 or TRBV12-4 and TRBJ2-5, with 9 bases identical to TRBD2. The ends lost 6 bases at V and 2 bases at J; junction bases unmatched: 7. The CDR3 length is 15 residues.

In its sample, this clonotype was seen a few times. V is TRBV10-3 and J is TRBJ2-7; D call uncertain. CDR3 length: 13 residues. Trimming removed 8 bases at V and 1 base at J, with 12 bases between. Germline values: CDR1 ENHRY, CDR2 SYGVKD. CDR3 region: CAIRHVDSYEQYF. CDR3 DNA: TGTGCCATCCGCCATGTTGATTCCTACGAGCAGTACTTC.

This clonotype has a handful of counts. V and J are TRBV5-1 and TRBJ2-7, with TRBD2 matching 11 bases. The V gene's germline CDR1 is SGHRS and CDR2 YFSETQ. The CDR3 is 17 residues long. Trimming removed 4 bases from V and 4 bases from J; junction bases left unmatched: 13. The CDR3 region has the DNA TGCGCCAGCAGCCGGACCCACACTAGCGGGAGTTCGTACGAGCAGTACTTC. Protein product: CASSRTHTSGSSYEQYF. Supplemented by reference TRBV5-1 and TRBJ2-7, the full variable domain reads KAGVTQTPRYLIKTRGQQVTLSCSPISGHRSVSWYQQTPGQGLQFLFEYFSETQRNKGNFPGRFSGRQFSNSRSEMNVSTLELGDSALYLCASSRTHTSGSSYEQYFGPGTRLTVT.

This chain uses TRBV28 with TRBJ1-2, with 10 bases aligning to TRBD1. From germline, CDR1 is MDHEN and CDR2 SYDVKM. The CDR3 covers 17 residues. V gave up 4 bases and J gave up 6 bases; unmatched junction bases: 14. The CDR3 loop reads CASSSRGPGQGTNGYTF. The CDR3 DNA reads TGTGCCAGCAGTTCCCGGGGACCGGGACAGGGGACGAATGGCTACACCTTC.

This sequence joins TRBV20-1 and TRBJ2-1; D unresolved. Germline-derived CDR1 and CDR2 are DFQATT and SNEGSKA (reference sequence). The CDR3 covers 10 residues. Trimming cost V 1 base and J 10 bases, with 5 bases left between them. The CDR3 sequence: CSARGEEQFF. Written as DNA, the CDR3 is TGCAGTGCTAGAGGTGAAGAGCAGTTCTTC.

The rearrangement uses TRBV20-1 and TRBJ1-1; D might be TRBD1 (5 bases). Trimming left V 1 base short and J 5 bases short, with 17 bases between. From germline, CDR1 is DFQATT and CDR2 SNEGSKA (reference sequence). CDR3 size: 15 residues. The CDR3 reads CSARAPDGGDTEAFF. The CDR3, as DNA: TGCAGTGCTAGAGCCCCGGATGGGGGGGATACTGAAGCTTTCTTT.

Of note for this clonotype: One junction end disagrees with the germline gene, perhaps due to a read error. The CDR3 loop is CSAGEEGVAINEQFF. Written as DNA, the CDR3 is TGCAGTGCTGGAGAGGAGGGAGTCGCGATAAATGAGCAGTTCTTC. This chain joins TRBV20-1 and TRBJ2-1; perhaps TRBD2 as D (6 bases). The CDR3 is 15 residues long. CDR1 and CDR2 (germline): DFQATT, SNEGSKA (reference sequence).

The V gene is TRBV5-1, the J gene TRBJ2-5; tentatively, D is TRBD2 (5 bases). There are 15 residues in the CDR3. Trimming removed 0 bases at V and 0 bases at J, with 9 bases between. In germline, CDR1 is SGHRS, CDR2 YFSETQ. Written as DNA, the CDR3 is TGCGCCAGCAGCTTGGATCCGGGGTACCAAGAGACCCAGTACTTC. Its translation: CASSLDPGYQETQYF. The full variable domain, in which reference TRBV5-1 and TRBJ2-5 provide the parts outside the CDR3, is KAGVTQTPRYLIKTRGQQVTLSCSPISGHRSVSWYQQTPGQGLQFLFEYFSETQRNKGNFPGRFSGRQFSNSRSEMNVSTLELGDSALYLCASSLDPGYQETQYFGPGTRLLVL.

The V and J genes are TRBV5-4 and TRBJ1-1; D is ambiguous. Germline assignment: CDR1 SGHNT and CDR2 YYREEE (reference sequence). With 0 bases removed from V and 11 bases from J, the gap between germline ends came to 14 bases. The CDR3 loop spans 13 amino acids. Written as DNA, the CDR3 is TGTGCCAGCAGCTTGGAAGGCTCACTGGAGGCTTTCTTT. It codes for CASSLEGSLEAFF.

This chain uses TRBV4-3 with TRBJ2-7, with 7 bases identical to TRBD1. Germline trimming cut 3 bases from V and 6 bases from J; bases unmatched to any gene: 14. The V gene's germline CDR1 is LGHNA and CDR2 YSLEER. The CDR3 is 16 amino acids. The DNA for the CDR3 is TGCGCCAGCAGCCACGCATTAGGGACAGATCCCTCCGAGCAGTACTTC. Translation: CASSHALGTDPSEQYF.

Concerning this clonotype: A much larger clone lies a single base off, so this may be a read error. The V call is TRBV5-1, the J call TRBJ2-3; D call uncertain. The germline CDR1 and CDR2 sequences are SGHRS and YFSETQ. The CDR3 covers 13 residues. The CDR3 bases are TGCACCAGCAGCTTGGTGGCAACAGATACGCAGTATTTT. Protein product: CTSSLVATDTQYF.

About this clonotype itself: This sequence may be a read error, since a much larger clone differs from it by one base. The rearrangement uses TRBV10-3 and TRBJ2-1; TRBD1 agrees at 10 bases. CDR3 length: 14 residues. CDR1 and CDR2 (germline): ENHRY, SYGVKD. CDR3 residues: CAVSAGQGSDEQFF. The CDR3 DNA reads as TGTGCCGTCAGCGCGGGACAGGGGTCCGATGAGCAGTTCTTC.